This entry lists 8 T cell receptor beta chains sequenced from one sample in a study of T-cell memory formation after mild COVID-19. In TCRdb, the 5' RACE reads were re-called with MiXCR into one record per CDR3 protein. This table holds hundreds of thousands of distinct CDR3 sequences, 16% found once. The specimen sequenced was PBMCs or a T cell subset sorted from them (not recorded which). The source is a man aged 18 to 30 who had mild COVID-19 (a few samples of this study predate the infection). Cell type and time point are not known.

This clonotype appeared many times. This chain joins TRBV15 and TRBJ2-5; D call uncertain. This CDR3 has 13 residues. Germline V gives CDR1 LNHNV, CDR2 YYDKDF (reference sequence). Trimming removed 0 bases at V and 7 bases at J, with 9 bases between. The CDR3 DNA sequence: TGTGCCACCAGCAGAGATCCCTTGGGGACCCAGTACTTC. Its protein is CATSRDPLGTQYF.

The chain couples TRBV6-6 to TRBJ1-1; D is ambiguous. This CDR3 has 14 amino acids. Trimming took 6 bases from V and 4 from J, leaving 15 bases between them. CDR1 is MNHNY, CDR2 SVGAGI, per germline (reference sequence). This chain's CDR3 is CASRPYIPGTEAFF. The CDR3 DNA follows: TGTGCCAGCAGGCCCTATATTCCCGGCACTGAAGCTTTCTTT.

This clonotype was seen more than once but under ten times. This sequence joins TRBV6-5 and TRBJ1-6, with 7 bases aligning to TRBD1. CDR3 length: 15 amino acids. The J segment lost 9 bases and the V segment lost 5 bases, leaving 10 bases of the junction unmatched. Germline loops: CDR1 MNHEY, CDR2 SVGAGI. CDR3: CASSLQQGMGSPLHF. CDR3 nucleotides: TGTGCCAGCAGTCTCCAACAGGGGATGGGTTCACCCCTCCACTTT.

This sequence joins TRBV6-5 and TRBJ1-2, with no clear D. This CDR3 has 14 residues. Germline values: CDR1 MNHEY, CDR2 SVGAGI. Trimming left V 0 bases short and J 1 base short, with 6 bases between. The CDR3: CASSYSSGNYGYTF. Written as DNA, the CDR3 is TGTGCCAGCAGTTACTCTTCGGGTAACTATGGCTACACCTTC.

The rearrangement links TRBV30 to TRBJ2-3, with TRBD1 matching over 9 bases. The J segment lost 3 bases and the V segment lost 3 bases, leaving 1 base of the junction unmatched. The CDR3 loop spans 13 amino acids. The germline CDR1 and CDR2 sequences are GTSNPN and SVGIG (reference sequence). The DNA of the CDR3 is TGTGCCTGGAGGGGGACAGGGACAGATACGCAGTATTTT. This translates into CAWRGTGTDTQYF.

This rearrangement joins TRBV30 to TRBJ1-1; no clear D. CDR1 is GTSNPN, CDR2 SVGIG, per germline (reference sequence). The CDR3 runs to 13 residues. Trimming shortened V by 4 bases and J by 4 bases, and 13 bases separated the two germline ends. The CDR3 DNA sequence: TGTGCCTGGAAGCGACTGGGGAGCACTGAAGCTTTCTTT. As protein: CAWKRLGSTEAFF.

This clonotype was detected a few times. V is TRBV30 and J is TRBJ2-1; no firm D call. Germline-derived CDR1 and CDR2 are GTSNPN and SVGIG (reference sequence). There are 12 residues in the CDR3. V shed 3 bases and J shed 10 bases, with 13 bases lying between them. Here the CDR3 DNA reads TGTGCCTGGAGACGCGATACGCGGGAGCAGTTCTTC. It is translated as CAWRRDTREQFF.

V and J are TRBV5-1 and TRBJ2-3; TRBD2 matches 8 bases. The CDR3 runs to 14 residues. Trimming removed 7 bases from V and 2 bases from J; junction bases left unmatched: 6. CDR1 and CDR2 (germline): SGHRS, YFSETQ. CDR3 coding DNA: TGCGCCAGCGGAGCGGGGGAGCACACAGATACGCAGTATTTT. This translates into CASGAGEHTDTQYF.